This T cell receptor beta chain was recorded in a study of cytomegalovirus exposure and HLA in healthy donors. Study findings and constraints: With later analysis, a missense DCLRE1C variant became linked to TCR beta V- and J-gene trimming. Cytomegalovirus-associated status was assigned to some 180 TCR beta chains. For most TCR beta V segments, an earlier analysis put the productive rate at about 87% or about 30% of the time.

This clone was seen a single time. Its antigen is currently unknown. Losses at the gene ends were 4 bases for V and 4 bases for J; bases not matched to a gene: 7. There are 16 residues in the CDR3. The germline CDR1 and CDR2 sequences are SGHKS and YYEKEE (reference sequence). With 60 Vbeta and 13 Jbeta primers, the PCR was carried out. How the authors handled the data: There were tens of millions of unique TCR beta chains by a later count, and approximately 10 million of them were shared. Profiling relied on immunoSEQ multiplex PCR, and the TCRdb table lists in-frame clones only, not all of them. V, J and clone size are those of that table, while D and trimming were read from the DNA. The sample includes approximately 31,000 clones, about 83% of them seen just once.

The sequenced material came from PBMCs. The V and J genes are TRBV5-5 and TRBJ1-5; 11 bases match TRBD1. The source is a boy aged 5-17 years in good health and CMV-seronegative. This chain's CDR3 is CASSRGQGDGNQPQHF. In nucleotides, the CDR3 is TGTGCCAGCAGCAGGGGACAGGGGGACGGGAATCAGCCCCAGCATTTT.